Presented here are 15 T cell receptor beta chains from one specimen sequenced in a study of Graves' ophthalmopathy and Graves' hyperthyroidism. TCR beta CDR3 amplification used RNA transcripts. Second-round multiplex PCR came after first-round RT-PCR with HTBI primers. TCRdb re-analysed the multiplex PCR reads in MiXCR, keeping a single row per CDR3 protein. Of hundreds of thousands of distinct CDR3 sequences listed, 40% to 50% are singletons. The sequenced sample consisted of peripheral blood. The receptors derive from an adult man with Graves' ophthalmopathy.

In its sample, this clonotype is medium-sized. V gene TRBV7-2 combines with J gene TRBJ1-6; 8 bases align to TRBD1. V trimming: 4 bases; J trimming: 7 bases; junction bases outside the gene matches: 3. Germline-derived CDR1 and CDR2 are SGHTA and FQGNSA. The CDR3 length is 14 residues. The CDR3 spells CASSSYRGNSPLHF. The CDR3 coding sequence is TGTGCCAGCAGCTCATACAGGGGGAATTCACCCCTCCACTTT.

This clonotype was seen repeatedly, ten times or more. The rearrangement uses TRBV24-1 and TRBJ1-2, with TRBD1 matching 9 bases. The CDR3 is 15 residues long. CDR1 and CDR2 (germline): KGHDR, SFDVKD. V lost 4 bases to trimming and J lost 6 bases; unmatched junction nucleotides: 8. Here the CDR3 reads CATSEPTGGNNGYTF. The CDR3 region has the DNA TGTGCCACCAGTGAACCCACAGGGGGCAATAATGGCTACACCTTC.

This clonotype was detected a few times. The J gene is TRBJ1-2, the V gene TRBV12-3 or TRBV12-4; no clear D gene. This CDR3 has 12 amino acids. Trimming took off 2 bases at V and 4 bases at J, with 5 bases between the two ends. CDR3 in amino acids: CASSLWAYGYTF. CDR3 nucleotides: TGTGCCAGCAGTTTATGGGCCTATGGCTACACCTTC.

About this clonotype itself: Germline is not matched at one junction end, which may reflect a read error. The chain joins TRBV5-1 to TRBJ2-3; 8 positions match TRBD1. Germline V gives CDR1 SGHRS, CDR2 YFSETQ. The CDR3 runs to 16 residues. The CDR3 coding sequence is TGTGCCAGCAGGAACGACAGGGGAGGAGGCGCAGATACGCAGTATTTT. This gives the protein CASRNDRGGGADTQYF.

The rearrangement uses TRBV20-1 and TRBJ2-2; 7 bases map to TRBD2. Germline CDR1 is DFQATT and CDR2 is SNEGSKA (reference sequence). After removal of 2 bases from V and 7 bases from J, the junction contained 10 bases not matched to a gene. This CDR3 spans 15 amino acids. CDR3 DNA: TGCAGTGCTAGACGGGACTTTGGGAGGGGCGGGGAGCTGTTTTTT. Translated: CSARRDFGRGGELFF.

The chain joins TRBV20-1 to TRBJ2-7, with D possibly matching TRBD1 (6 bases). The CDR3 length is 13 residues. V was cut by 5 bases and J by 4 bases, with 15 bases left in between. Looked up from germline, CDR1 is DFQATT and CDR2 is SNEGSKA (reference sequence). The CDR3 region has the DNA TGCAGTGCTTTGAGGGAAGGGGGATACGAGCAGTACTTC. It specifies CSALREGGYEQYF.

This clonotype was detected a few times. The J gene is TRBJ2-6, the V gene TRBV9, with D unresolved. This CDR3 region has 14 residues. Germline V CDR1 and CDR2: SGDLS, YYNGEE. V was clipped by 4 bases and J by 1 base, with 6 bases between them. The CDR3 DNA reads as TGTGCCAGCAGCACTCTATCTGGGGCCAACGTCCTGACTTTC. Protein product: CASSTLSGANVLTF.

This clonotype was seen only a few times. This chain links TRBV11-3 with TRBJ1-2; 9 bases are shared with TRBD1. V dropped 0 bases and J dropped 7; count of bases not matched to a gene: 3. CDR3 length equals 14 residues. Germline loops: CDR1 SGHNT, CDR2 YENEEA. The chain's CDR3 is CASSLEDRGGGYTF. As DNA, the CDR3 is TGTGCCAGCAGCTTAGAGGACAGGGGAGGTGGCTACACCTTC.

The rearrangement links TRBV10-3 to TRBJ2-2, with D possibly matching TRBD1 (6 bases). V was shortened by 2 bases and J by 5 bases, with 12 bases between the two germline ends. The CDR3 runs to 15 residues. Germline CDR1 ENHRY, CDR2 SYGVKD. This CDR3 reads CAISEGQGRTGELFF. The CDR3 nucleotides are TGTGCCATCAGTGAGGGCCAGGGGAGAACCGGGGAGCTGTTTTTT.

This rearrangement joins TRBV20-1 to TRBJ1-5, with a tentative D call TRBD1 (5 bases). CDR1 and CDR2 (germline): DFQATT, SNEGSKA (reference sequence). This CDR3 is 12 amino acids long. Trimming cost V 5 bases and J 11 bases, with 16 bases left between them. In DNA, the CDR3 is TGCAGTGCTGGGGGACTAGCGGGGGCCCAGCATTTT. Translating it yields CSAGGLAGAQHF.

Turning to this clonotype: A much larger clone lies a single base off, so this may be a read error. V and J are TRBV19 and TRBJ2-7; D uncertain. This CDR3 region has 14 residues. The V and J ends lost 3 bases and 3 bases respectively, with 12 bases between them. Germline V CDR1 and CDR2: LNHDA, SQIVND (reference sequence). The CDR3 reads CASSMNAADYEQYF. The CDR3 nucleotides are TGTGCCAGTAGTATGAACGCCGCCGACTACGAGCAGTACTTC.

The table lists this clonotype with many counts. CDR3 protein: CSVTGVEQYF. The CDR3 coding sequence is TGCAGCGTGACAGGGGTCGAGCAGTACTTC. The rearrangement joins TRBV29-1 to TRBJ2-7; TRBD1 matches 8 bases. This CDR3 region has 10 residues. CDR1 and CDR2 from the germline V gene are SQVTM and ANQGSEA. Trimming removed 6 bases from V and 6 bases from J; junction bases left unmatched: 1.

This clonotype was observed once. This chain uses TRBV7-8 with TRBJ2-5; 9 nucleotides match TRBD1. Germline trimming cut 6 bases from V and 11 bases from J; bases unmatched to any gene: 22. This CDR3 contains 17 residues. Germline loops: CDR1 SGHVS, CDR2 FQNEAQ. The CDR3 is CASSHPAGQGSSDTQYF. CDR3 bases: TGTGCCAGCAGTCACCCCGCCGGACAGGGGTCGTCAGATACGCAGTACTTC. Combining the CDR3 with reference TRBV7-8 and TRBJ2-5 gives the whole variable domain GAGVSQSPRYKVAKRGQDVALRCDPISGHVSLFWYQQALGQGPEFLTYFQNEAQLDKSGLPSDRFFAERPEGSVSTLKIQRTQQEDSAVYLCASSHPAGQGSSDTQYFGPGTRLLVL.

This chain uses TRBV5-1 with TRBJ2-5; TRBD2 aligns across 13 bases. V trimming: 2 bases; J trimming: 5 bases; junction bases outside the gene matches: 9. The CDR3 covers 17 residues. CDR1 and CDR2 from the germline V gene are SGHRS and YFSETQ. The CDR3 loop reads CASSLGLAGEEEETQYF. DNA of the CDR3: TGCGCCAGCAGCTTAGGACTAGCGGGAGAGGAAGAGGAGACCCAGTACTTC.

Worth noting for this clonotype: Since a much larger clone is just one base distant, this may be a read error. A read error is likely, as this CDR3 ends without the conserved phenylalanine or tryptophan. The chain has TRBV29-1 and TRBJ2-5; D gene uncertain. V was shortened by 6 bases and J by 4 bases, with 12 bases between the two germline ends. Germline V CDR1 and CDR2: SQVTM, ANQGSEA. This CDR3 has 12 amino acids. The CDR3 here is CSVPTRPETQYS. Written as DNA, the CDR3 is TGCAGCGTACCGACCCGACCAGAGACCCAGTACTCC.